This T cell receptor beta chain was sequenced during a study of blood T cells in healthy people across ages. The study, taken as a whole, reports: The fall in TCR beta diversity per million T cells was roughly linear with age. Naive CD4+ cells and diversity were both higher in long-lived donors than in aged donors.

Donor samples were obtained from healthy Caucasian individuals from Russia, aged about 6 to 95. With regard to this clonotype: Antigen specificity is unknown.

The CDR3 is 17 residues long. CDR1 is MDHEN and CDR2 is SYDVKM in the germline V gene. The ends were cut back, 10 bases at V and 2 bases at J, with 25 bases in the middle. Through a sample-barcoded 5' primer and a J-beta primer mix, a second PCR was run for about 6 to 12 cycles. A template-switch adaptor with 12 random nucleotides tagged each cDNA molecule. MiXCR was run by TCRdb on the 5' RACE reads, yielding one entry per CDR3 protein. This sample has 600,000 or so distinct CDR3 sequences; 21% occur once, and the top ten carry roughly 3.9%. Specimen: blood. The clonotype comes from a man between 65 and 80 years old in good health. V and J are TRBV28 and TRBJ2-3; D possibly corresponds to TRBD1 (6 bases). CDR3: CATVPATGQKHTDTQYF. The CDR3 DNA reads as TGTGCCACCGTTCCCGCGACGGGACAAAAACACACAGATACGCAGTATTTT.